What follows are 12 T cell receptor beta chains derived from one specimen sequenced in a study of T cell responses to AZD1222 COVID-19 vaccine. Clones were sequenced by immunoSEQ multiplex PCR, and TCRdb holds only the in-frame ones, with some missing. The sample records some 120,000 clones, approximately 85% being singletons. The sequencing used peripheral blood, collected 28 days after the second AZD1222 dose. The receptors stem from an adult who received the AZD1222 COVID-19 vaccine.

This chain links TRBV6-4 with TRBJ1-5; 7 bases are a match to TRBD1. This CDR3 is built from 15 residues. Germline assignment: CDR1 MRHNA and CDR2 SNTAGT. The V gene end was trimmed by 5 bases and the J gene end by 0 bases; junction bases not matched to a gene: 4. Written as DNA, the CDR3 is TGTGCCAGCAGTAGGGACAGCTTTAGCAATCAGCCCCAGCATTTT. Translated: CASSRDSFSNQPQHF.

The chain couples TRBV5-1 to TRBJ2-6; possibly TRBD2 for D (6 bases). CDR3 size: 15 residues. V lost 6 bases and J lost 0, with 10 bases in between. The germline CDR1 and CDR2 sequences are SGHRS and YFSETQ. The CDR3 DNA reads TGCGCCAGCAAAAAGGAGGGCTCTGGGGCCAACGTCCTGACTTTC. This sequence encodes CASKKEGSGANVLTF.

This clone has only one observation. The chain joins TRBV6-2 or TRBV6-3 to TRBJ1-5; TRBD1 agrees at 7 bases. Per germline, CDR1 MNHEY and CDR2 SVGEGT. CDR3 length: 19 residues. V dropped 4 bases and J dropped 0; count of bases not matched to a gene: 15. The CDR3 spells CASSFNSGQQRNSNQPQHF. DNA of the CDR3: TGTGCCAGCAGTTTCAACTCGGGACAGCAGCGAAATAGCAATCAGCCCCAGCATTTT.

The rearrangement joins TRBV6-5 to TRBJ1-2, with D tentatively TRBD1 (5 bases). This CDR3 contains 15 residues. From germline, CDR1 is MNHEY and CDR2 SVGAGI. Trimming cost V 2 bases and J 5 bases, with 15 bases left between them. CDR3 region: CASSYLSGGSYGYTF. In DNA, the CDR3 is TGTGCCAGCAGTTACCTAAGTGGGGGGTCATATGGCTACACCTTC.

The chain uses TRBV4-3 and TRBJ2-6, with D possibly being TRBD2 (6 bases). The length of the CDR3 is 15 residues. The germline V gene encodes CDR1 LGHNA and CDR2 YSLEER. V was cut by 3 bases and J by 3 bases, with 9 bases left in between. CDR3: CASSHGGIGANVLTF. In nucleotides, the CDR3 is TGCGCCAGCAGCCACGGGGGAATTGGGGCCAACGTCCTGACTTTC.

V gene TRBV5-4 combines with J gene TRBJ2-2; D is perhaps TRBD2 (6 bases). This CDR3 has 15 amino acids. The V gene lost 2 bases and the J gene lost 6 bases, with 14 bases spanning the gap. Germline-derived CDR1 and CDR2 are SGHNT and YYREEE (reference sequence). The CDR3 region has the DNA TGTGCCAGCAGCTTCGGAGGGCCCAGTGCCGGGGAGCTGTTTTTT. It yields the protein CASSFGGPSAGELFF.

This chain links TRBV29-1 with TRBJ1-1, with 11 bases aligning to TRBD1. The length of the CDR3 is 14 residues. J gave up 5 bases and V 4 bases, and 6 bases lay outside the gene matches. CDR1 and CDR2 from the germline V gene are SQVTM and ANQGSEA. The CDR3 region is CSVGGGTGGTEAFF. CDR3 nucleotide sequence: TGCAGCGTTGGGGGCGGGACAGGGGGAACTGAAGCTTTCTTT.

The chain is built from TRBV2 and TRBJ1-2, with D tentatively TRBD1 (5 bases). This CDR3 region has 14 residues. The ends were cut back, 7 bases at V and 6 bases at J, with 18 bases in the middle. Germline CDR1 and CDR2: SNHLY and FYNNEI. CDR3 DNA: TGTGCCAGCACGAGAAGGGGTGTAATCAATGGCTACACCTTC. It is translated as CASTRRGVINGYTF.

This sequence joins TRBV7-6 and TRBJ1-3; the D gene is possibly TRBD1 (5 bases). CDR1 is SGHVS, CDR2 FNYEAQ, per germline. The CDR3 extends over 17 amino acids. Trimming took 1 base from V and 2 from J, leaving 15 bases between them. The CDR3: CASSLGWRGRTGNTIYF. DNA of the CDR3: TGTGCCAGCAGCTTAGGGTGGAGGGGACGCACTGGAAACACCATATATTTT.

This chain joins TRBV27 and TRBJ1-5; 7 nucleotides agree with TRBD1. The germline gives CDR1 MNHEY, CDR2 SMNVEV (reference sequence). After removal of 7 bases from V and 6 bases from J, the junction contained 9 bases not matched to a gene. The CDR3 spans 14 residues. CDR3 nucleotides: TGTGCCAGCAAAGTTTCAGGGGGAGGTCAGCCCCAGCATTTT. Translating it yields CASKVSGGGQPQHF.

This chain uses TRBV19 with TRBJ2-2; a weak D match, TRBD1 (6 bases). This CDR3 has 14 amino acids. V dropped 4 bases and J dropped 3 bases, with 9 bases sitting between them. Germline V lookup: CDR1 LNHDA, CDR2 SQIVND (reference sequence). Written as DNA, the CDR3 is TGTGCCAGTAGTACAACAGGGTACACCGGGGAGCTGTTTTTT. Translating gives CASSTTGYTGELFF.

The rearrangement uses TRBV29-1 and TRBJ1-5; D ambiguous. Germline V gene lookup returns CDR1 SQVTM and CDR2 ANQGSEA. This CDR3 is built from 14 residues. Deletions cut 2 bases from V and 6 bases from J, with 14 bases between. The CDR3 here is CSVELGKEGQPQHF. CDR3 DNA sequence: TGCAGCGTTGAACTGGGAAAAGAAGGTCAGCCCCAGCATTTT. The full variable domain, completed using reference TRBV29-1 and TRBJ1-5, is SAVISQKPSRDICQRGTSLTIQCQVDSQVTMMFWYRQQPGQSLTLIATANQGSEATYESGFVIDKFPISRPNLTFSTLTVSNMSPEDSSIYLCSVELGKEGQPQHFGDGTRLSIL.